The 25 T cell receptor beta chains below were found in one sample sequenced in a study of T cells after posttransplantation cyclophosphamide. Busulfan-fludarabine conditioning, marrow transplant, and cyclophosphamide on days +3 and +4 were administered. The table came from immunoSEQ multiplex PCR; TCRdb's copy has only in-frame clones and leaves some out. There are more than 3,000 clones in the sample, none observed a single time. The source was PBMCs, collected after allogeneic stem cell transplant with posttransplant cyclophosphamide. These receptors were collected from a young adult male patient who received an allogeneic stem cell transplant from a related donor, was CMV-positive, and had acute GVHD only. The graft donor may have given rise to some T cells.

Many counts were recorded for this clone. The chain has TRBV18 and TRBJ2-1; TRBD2 aligns across 15 bases. V lost 3 bases and J lost 2; bases outside the gene matches: 5. The CDR3 is 18 amino acids. CDR1 and CDR2 (germline): KGHSH, LQKENI. This CDR3 is CASSPGTSGGLTYNEQFF. The CDR3 coding sequence is TGTGCCAGCTCACCTGGGACTAGCGGGGGGCTAACCTACAATGAGCAGTTCTTC.

This clone is classed as medium-sized (0.01 to 0.1%). The rearrangement links TRBV5-5 to TRBJ1-3; the match to TRBD1 covers 9 bases. V lost 4 bases to trimming and J lost 3 bases; unmatched junction nucleotides: 5. This CDR3 comprises 15 residues. Germline assignment: CDR1 SGHKS and CDR2 YYEKEE (reference sequence). The chain's CDR3 is CASSPQGAHGNTIYF. CDR3 nucleotides: TGTGCCAGCAGCCCACAGGGGGCTCATGGAAACACCATATATTTT.

This clone is termed medium-sized. This chain links TRBV10-3 with TRBJ1-4; tentative D call: TRBD1 (5 bases). The germline gives CDR1 ENHRY, CDR2 SYGVKD. This CDR3 region has 14 residues. Trimming stripped 3 bases from V and 6 bases from J, with 11 bases between. The CDR3 is CAISEKGRDEKLFF. CDR3 DNA sequence: TGTGCCATCAGTGAAAAGGGGCGTGATGAAAAACTGTTTTTT.

This clone was counted at least ten times. CDR3 sequence (DNA): TGTGCCAGTAGACTAACGAGGGGACTAGGGTCCTACGAGCAGTACTTC. This sequence encodes CASRLTRGLGSYEQYF. The chain recombines TRBV19 with TRBJ2-7, with TRBD2 matching over 8 bases. The junction had 11 bases not matched to a gene; V was cut back by 6 bases and J by 1 base. CDR1 LNHDA and CDR2 SQIVND come from the germline V gene (reference sequence). The CDR3 has 16 residues.

This clone has a count of ten or more. This chain joins TRBV4-2 and TRBJ2-1; perhaps TRBD1 as D (6 bases). The CDR3 spans 17 residues. The germline V gene has CDR1 LGHNA and CDR2 YNFKEQ. Trimming removed 2 bases at V and 7 bases at J, with 21 bases between. CDR3 sequence: CASSQRSVGGGNNEQFF. DNA of the CDR3: TGTGCCAGCAGCCAAAGGTCGGTTGGGGGCGGAAATAATGAGCAGTTCTTC.

This clone showed up many times. The chain uses TRBV6-5 and TRBJ1-2; 10 nucleotides agree with TRBD1. V gave up 6 bases and J gave up 8 bases; unmatched junction bases: 12. This CDR3 contains 15 residues. Germline V CDR1 and CDR2: MNHEY, SVGAGI. The CDR3 DNA reads TGTGCCAGCAGGTCCGGTCCGGGACAGGGGTACGGCTACACCTTC. Translating it yields CASRSGPGQGYGYTF.

By frequency in the sample, this clone is medium-sized. The chain links TRBV6-6 to TRBJ1-1; D might be TRBD1 (6 bases). CDR3 length: 15 residues. CDR1 is MNHNY and CDR2 is SVGAGI in the germline V gene (reference sequence). With 0 bases removed from V and 0 bases from J, the gap between germline ends came to 8 bases. The CDR3 DNA reads as TGTGCCAGCAGTTACTCCCGGACAGTGAACACTGAAGCTTTCTTT. Its translation: CASSYSRTVNTEAFF.

In its sample, this clone was seen many times. The V gene is TRBV5-6, the J gene TRBJ2-5; TRBD1 aligns across 7 bases. There are 14 residues in the CDR3. V gave up 3 bases and J gave up 5 bases; unmatched junction bases: 7. Per the germline V gene, CDR1 is SGHDT and CDR2 is YYEEEE. The chain's CDR3 is CASSSLRGSETQYF. The DNA for the CDR3 is TGTGCCAGCAGCTCCCTCAGGGGGTCGGAGACCCAGTACTTC.

This clone was seen ten or more times. V and J are TRBV6-5 and TRBJ1-1; D uncertain. Trimming stripped 7 bases from V and 1 base from J, with 4 bases between. CDR3 length: 11 residues. The germline CDR1 and CDR2 sequences are MNHEY and SVGAGI. The CDR3 is CASNKNTEAFF. CDR3 in DNA: TGTGCCAGCAATAAGAACACTGAAGCTTTCTTT.

In its sample, this clone is medium-sized. The chain is built from TRBV6-2 or TRBV6-3 and TRBJ2-7, with unresolved D. This CDR3 is 11 amino acids long. V lost 2 bases and J 5 bases, leaving 4 bases between the germline ends. Germline assignment: CDR1 MNHEY and CDR2 SVGEGT. CDR3 sequence reads: CASSYPDEQYF. The CDR3 DNA reads TGTGCCAGCAGTTACCCAGACGAGCAGTACTTC.

In this sample, this clone turned up many times. The J gene is TRBJ2-5, the V gene TRBV7-6; 9 nucleotides agree with TRBD2. CDR3 length equals 14 residues. Per germline, CDR1 SGHVS and CDR2 FNYEAQ. Germline trimming cut 2 bases from V and 5 bases from J; bases unmatched to any gene: 3. The CDR3 protein is CASSLRRGGETQYF. CDR3 nucleotides: TGTGCCAGCAGCTTAAGGCGGGGGGGGGAGACCCAGTACTTC.

This clone is medium-sized. This chain links TRBV10-3 with TRBJ2-7; 8 nucleotides agree with TRBD1. CDR3 length: 13 residues. CDR1 and CDR2 from the germline V gene are ENHRY and SYGVKD. J was trimmed by 4 bases and V by 7 bases; bases with no gene match: 6. In nucleotides, the CDR3 is TGTGCCATCACCGGACAGGGCCGGTACGAGCAGTACTTC. Its protein product is CAITGQGRYEQYF.

This clone was seen repeatedly, ten times or more. The CDR3: CASSPQSNGETQYF. CDR3 sequence (DNA): TGTGCCAGTAGTCCCCAAAGTAACGGGGAGACCCAGTACTTC. This chain uses TRBV19 with TRBJ2-5; D is unresolved. Germline values: CDR1 LNHDA, CDR2 SQIVND (reference sequence). V lost 5 bases to trimming and J lost 5 bases, with 15 bases between them. This CDR3 spans 14 amino acids.

This clone was seen ten or more times. This chain joins TRBV10-3 and TRBJ2-5; D possibly corresponds to TRBD1 (5 bases). The CDR3 extends over 13 amino acids. Trimming shortened V by 6 bases and J by 2 bases, and 10 bases separated the two germline ends. Germline V gene data show CDR1 as ENHRY and CDR2 as SYGVKD. The CDR3 region has the DNA TGTGCCATCAGCACAGGCCGACAAGAGACCCAGTACTTC. It translates to CAISTGRQETQYF.

This clone was counted ten times or more. The chain carries TRBV10-3 and TRBJ1-6; no clear D. Trimming shortened V by 0 bases and J by 0 bases, and 12 bases separated the two germline ends. CDR1 and CDR2 from the germline V gene are ENHRY and SYGVKD. The CDR3 extends over 18 amino acids. CDR3 sequence reads: CAISESNLASSYNSPLHF. CDR3 DNA: TGTGCCATCAGTGAGTCCAACCTCGCTAGCTCCTATAATTCACCCCTCCACTTT.

In its sample, this clone was seen many times. This chain links TRBV19 with TRBJ1-2; D might be TRBD1 (5 bases). The CDR3 extends over 14 amino acids. CDR1 is LNHDA and CDR2 is SQIVND in the germline V gene (reference sequence). The germline V and J ends were trimmed by 7 bases and 1 base, with 13 bases remaining between them. In DNA, the CDR3 is TGTGCCAGTACCCCGACAGATTTTAACTATGGCTACACCTTC. Translating gives CASTPTDFNYGYTF.

This clone qualifies as medium-sized. V and J are TRBV6-1 and TRBJ2-3; D unclear. The germline V and J ends were trimmed by 0 bases and 4 bases, with 11 bases remaining between them. Germline CDR1 and CDR2: MNHNS and SASEGT. The CDR3 has 15 amino acids. This chain's CDR3 is CASSEARSNPDTQYF. The DNA for the CDR3 is TGTGCCAGCAGTGAAGCGCGGTCCAACCCAGATACGCAGTATTTT.

This clone was found many times. This chain links TRBV5-1 with TRBJ2-4, with 8 bases that match TRBD1. CDR1 SGHRS and CDR2 YFSETQ come from the germline V gene. CDR3 length: 15 amino acids. V dropped 2 bases and J dropped 5; count of bases not matched to a gene: 6. The CDR3 nucleotides are TGCGCCAGCAGCTTTGTTTCGGACAGGGAAAACATTCAGTACTTC. Translated: CASSFVSDRENIQYF.

This clone was picked up many times. V gene TRBV7-2 combines with J gene TRBJ2-2; 7 bases are a match to TRBD2. Germline CDR1 and CDR2: SGHTA and FQGNSA. J was trimmed by 3 bases and V by 1 base; bases with no gene match: 5. This CDR3 spans 16 amino acids. CDR3 DNA sequence: TGTGCCAGCAGCTTAGACTGGGGGGGGTACACCGGGGAGCTGTTTTTT. Its protein product is CASSLDWGGYTGELFF.

This clone has a count of ten or more. V is TRBV5-4 and J is TRBJ2-3; 11 bases are a match to TRBD2. This CDR3 region has 19 residues. CDR1 is SGHNT, CDR2 YYREEE, per germline (reference sequence). Unmatched junction bases numbered 18, after V lost 4 bases and J lost 5 bases. The CDR3: CASSPMASGGSVGGDTQYF. The CDR3 DNA reads as TGTGCCAGCAGCCCCATGGCTAGCGGGGGGTCAGTAGGTGGAGATACGCAGTATTTT.

This clone has a count of ten or more. CDR3 loop: CSVVEGFGGLAYEQYF. CDR3 in DNA: TGCAGCGTTGTAGAAGGGTTTGGTGGGCTCGCCTACGAGCAGTACTTC. The genes are TRBV29-1 and TRBJ2-7; no definite D call. This CDR3 contains 16 residues. In germline, CDR1 is SQVTM, CDR2 ANQGSEA. V lost 4 bases to trimming and J lost 2 bases, with 21 bases between them.

This clone is deemed medium-sized. The chain couples TRBV6-2 or TRBV6-3 to TRBJ2-1, with D possibly matching TRBD2 (6 bases). This CDR3 is built from 15 residues. CDR1 MNHEY and CDR2 SVGEGT come from the germline V gene. Trimming cost V 6 bases and J 3 bases, with 15 bases left between them. CDR3 residues: CASSRNAGGYNEQFF. The DNA of the CDR3 is TGTGCCAGCAGCCGCAACGCCGGGGGCTACAATGAGCAGTTCTTC.

In its sample, this clone was seen many times. The chain couples TRBV27 to TRBJ1-4; TRBD1 is a possible D gene (6 bases). Germline lookup yields CDR1 MNHEY and CDR2 SMNVEV (reference sequence). The V and J ends lost 5 bases and 13 bases respectively, with 17 bases between them. This CDR3 is 13 amino acids long. CDR3 nucleotides: TGTGCCAGCAGTCCGTCAGGGGTCCAGGTACTGTTTTTT. Translated: CASSPSGVQVLFF.

This clone was detected ten times or more. The chain is built from TRBV7-2 and TRBJ1-1; D uncertain. This CDR3 comprises 14 residues. With 1 base removed from V and 0 bases from J, the gap between germline ends came to 6 bases. The germline V gene has CDR1 SGHTA and CDR2 FQGNSA. In nucleotides, the CDR3 is TGTGCCAGCAGCTTAGATAGGGTGAACACTGAAGCTTTCTTT. This codes for CASSLDRVNTEAFF.

This clone came up many times. The rearrangement links TRBV5-1 to TRBJ2-3; D perhaps matches TRBD2 (7 bases). The ends were cut back, 1 base at V and 4 bases at J, with 10 bases in the middle. Germline CDR1 is SGHRS and CDR2 is YFSETQ. This CDR3 has 14 amino acids. CDR3 nucleotides: TGCGCCAGCAGCTTGCGGGGGGCGGCAGATACGCAGTATTTT. Amino acids: CASSLRGAADTQYF.